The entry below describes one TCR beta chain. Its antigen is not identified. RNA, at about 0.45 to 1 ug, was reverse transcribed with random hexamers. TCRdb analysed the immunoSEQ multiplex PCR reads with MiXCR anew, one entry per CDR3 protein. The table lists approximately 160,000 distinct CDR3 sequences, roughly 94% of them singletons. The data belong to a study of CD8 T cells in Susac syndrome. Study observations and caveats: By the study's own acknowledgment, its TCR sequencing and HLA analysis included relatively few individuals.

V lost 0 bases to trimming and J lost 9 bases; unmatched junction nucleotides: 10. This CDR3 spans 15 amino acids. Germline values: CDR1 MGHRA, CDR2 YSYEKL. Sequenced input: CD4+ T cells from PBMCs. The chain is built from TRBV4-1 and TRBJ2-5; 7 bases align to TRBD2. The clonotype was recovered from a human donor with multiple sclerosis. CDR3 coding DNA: TGCGCCAGCAGCCAAGACCCCCCTGGACGGGGGGCCCAGTACTTC. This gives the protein CASSQDPPGRGAQYF.